This T cell receptor beta chain comes out of a study of blood T cell repertoires in COVID-19. Study information: Italy, Spain and the United States were the sources of the convalescent and acute COVID-19 samples. From T cells, B-cell-depleted T cells, or PBMCs came the material, which was cDNA or gDNA.

Germline V gene data show CDR1 as SGHAT and CDR2 as FQDESV (reference sequence). After removal of 5 bases from V and 4 bases from J, the junction contained 8 bases not matched to a gene. The CDR3 extends over 16 amino acids. In the authors' workflow: The authors estimated nucleated cell counts from reference gene primer amplification. Libraries were prepared by immunoSEQ multiplex PCR; TCRdb keeps only in-frame clonotypes and omits some of them. V and J calls and clone size are given by that table; D and trimming were obtained from the DNA. The sample carries 43,000 or so clones, almost 85% recorded once.

The TCR originated in a woman aged 55-70 years with acute or convalescent COVID-19. The V gene is TRBV11-1, the J gene TRBJ2-2, with 9 positions matching TRBD1. Sample: peripheral blood. For the CDR3, the DNA is TGTGCCAGCAGCCAGGGACAGGGTTGGTCCACCGGGGAGCTGTTTTTT. This sequence encodes CASSQGQGWSTGELFF.